This entry concerns a single T cell receptor beta chain. Produced via immunoSEQ multiplex PCR; TCRdb's table is partial and in-frame only. Of roughly 68,000 clones detected, around 80% appear once; the ten largest clones hold less than 4.5%. CDR1 and CDR2 from the germline V gene are KGHSH and LQKENI. The V end was cut by 2 bases, the J end by 1 base, with 5 bases between. The CDR3 contains 14 residues. The sample belongs to a study of blood T cell repertoires in COVID-19. Sample: PBMCs or T cells enriched from blood (not recorded which). The chain employs TRBV18 and TRBJ1-4; D gene ambiguous. This TCR derives from a woman aged 40 to 50 with acute COVID-19. The CDR3 is CASSPERTNEKLFF. The CDR3 DNA follows: TGTGCCAGCTCACCAGAGAGAACTAATGAAAAACTGTTTTTT.